The 10 T cell receptor beta chains below come from one sample, sequenced in a study of T cells after yellow fever vaccination (dated by TCRdb to between 2019 and 2020). This specimen's treatment or condition label, per the study, means: live attenuated yellow fever vaccine strain. Libraries were prepared through 5' RACE. These reads were obtained on an Illumina HiSeq 2500. Clones were called with MiXCR by TCRdb after fastp trimmed the public reads at Q25, and only in-frame beta chains were retained. When rows share a CDR3 protein, they turn into one entry using the most common DNA and genes. Within this sample are approximately 150,000 distinct CDR3 sequences, with roughly 8% of them counted one time only. Of the sample, roughly 0.76% is held by the ten largest clones. The starting material was CD4+ T cells sorted from PBMCs, obtained 5 days after the yellow fever booster vaccination. The receptors come from a man between 25 and 39 years old who received the YFV17D yellow fever vaccine.

The rearrangement uses TRBV11-2 and TRBJ2-1; D perhaps matches TRBD1 (5 bases). CDR3 length equals 17 residues. Per germline, CDR1 SGHAT and CDR2 FQNNGV. Deletions cut 11 bases from V and 2 bases from J, with 25 bases between. As DNA, the CDR3 is TGTGCCTGCTGTTTTCGATCTTATCTAGGGGCCTACAATGAGCAGTTCTTC. It codes for CACCFRSYLGAYNEQFF.

This clonotype was observed at least ten times. The J gene is TRBJ2-7, the V gene TRBV28, with D hard to call. This CDR3 region has 11 residues. Germline V CDR1 and CDR2: MDHEN, SYDVKM. The V end lost 7 bases, the J end lost 4 bases, and 8 bases lay between the germline ends. In DNA, the CDR3 is TGTGCCAGCACCAAATCGTACGAGCAGTACTTC. Translated, it gives CASTKSYEQYF.

This clonotype came up many times. The J gene is TRBJ2-2, the V gene TRBV5-1; 7 positions agree with TRBD1. After removal of 1 base from V and 6 bases from J, the junction contained 3 bases not matched to a gene. Germline V gene lookup returns CDR1 SGHRS and CDR2 YFSETQ. CDR3 length: 14 residues. CDR3 protein: CASSLKGAPGELFF. CDR3 sequence (DNA): TGCGCCAGCAGCTTGAAGGGGGCGCCCGGGGAGCTGTTTTTT.

This clonotype was picked up many times. The chain employs TRBV28 and TRBJ2-7; a weak D match, TRBD1 (5 bases). Trimming took off 6 bases at V and 2 bases at J, with 11 bases between the two ends. This CDR3 region has 13 residues. In germline, CDR1 is MDHEN, CDR2 SYDVKM. CDR3 nucleotides: TGTGCCAGCAGATCCACAGGCCCCTACGAGCAGTACTTC. It yields the protein CASRSTGPYEQYF.

This clonotype was seen ten or more times. V usage is TRBV11-2 and J usage is TRBJ2-1; D is possibly TRBD2 (10 bases). The V end lost 6 bases, the J end lost 9 bases, and 30 bases lay between the germline ends. Germline V gene sequence: CDR1 SGHAT, CDR2 FQNNGV. CDR3 length: 18 amino acids. CDR3 residues: CASRNRGRTASGSLEQFF. Here the CDR3 DNA reads TGTGCCAGCAGGAACAGGGGGCGCACGGCTAGCGGGAGTCTTGAGCAGTTCTTC.

The J gene is TRBJ2-1, the V gene TRBV5-1; no firm D call. The V gene's germline CDR1 is SGHRS and CDR2 YFSETQ. V dropped 4 bases and J dropped 2 bases, with 7 bases sitting between them. This CDR3 comprises 13 residues. This CDR3 is CASSPAAYNEQFF. The CDR3 nucleotides are TGCGCCAGCAGCCCGGCGGCCTACAATGAGCAGTTCTTC.

The sample holds many counts of this clonotype. The J gene is TRBJ2-7, the V gene TRBV6-2 or TRBV6-3, with 10 bases lining up with TRBD2. From germline, CDR1 is MNHEY and CDR2 SVGEGT. V lost 2 bases and J lost 2; bases outside the gene matches: 6. The CDR3 is 16 residues long. Written as DNA, the CDR3 is TGTGCCAGCAGTTACCTAATAGCGGGAGGACCCTACGAGCAGTACTTC. It translates to CASSYLIAGGPYEQYF.

Many counts were recorded for this clonotype. The CDR3 DNA reads as TGTGCCACCAGCGGGACTAGCGGGAGATGGGGAAATGAGCAGTTCTTC. Its translation: CATSGTSGRWGNEQFF. J is TRBJ2-1 and V is TRBV15; 14 nucleotides match TRBD2. The V segment lost 5 bases and the J segment 7 bases; nucleotides outside the gene matches: 7. The V gene's germline CDR1 is LNHNV and CDR2 YYDKDF (reference sequence). The CDR3 spans 16 residues.

V usage is TRBV21-1 and J usage is TRBJ2-1. TRBV21-1 is labeled a pseudogene. The CDR3 contains 10 residues. Written as DNA, the CDR3 is TGTGCCAGCAGCACGAGGGAGCAGTTCTTC. Translation: CASSTREQFF.

This clonotype was seen more than once but under ten times. This chain joins TRBV7-2 and TRBJ2-3, with 7 bases aligning to TRBD2. CDR3 length: 12 amino acids. Germline CDR1 reads SGHTA; CDR2 reads FQGNSA. J was trimmed by 11 bases and V by 5 bases; bases with no gene match: 7. CDR3 loop: CASSAGPGGQYF. CDR3 bases: TGTGCCAGCAGCGCTGGCCCGGGGGGGCAGTATTTT.